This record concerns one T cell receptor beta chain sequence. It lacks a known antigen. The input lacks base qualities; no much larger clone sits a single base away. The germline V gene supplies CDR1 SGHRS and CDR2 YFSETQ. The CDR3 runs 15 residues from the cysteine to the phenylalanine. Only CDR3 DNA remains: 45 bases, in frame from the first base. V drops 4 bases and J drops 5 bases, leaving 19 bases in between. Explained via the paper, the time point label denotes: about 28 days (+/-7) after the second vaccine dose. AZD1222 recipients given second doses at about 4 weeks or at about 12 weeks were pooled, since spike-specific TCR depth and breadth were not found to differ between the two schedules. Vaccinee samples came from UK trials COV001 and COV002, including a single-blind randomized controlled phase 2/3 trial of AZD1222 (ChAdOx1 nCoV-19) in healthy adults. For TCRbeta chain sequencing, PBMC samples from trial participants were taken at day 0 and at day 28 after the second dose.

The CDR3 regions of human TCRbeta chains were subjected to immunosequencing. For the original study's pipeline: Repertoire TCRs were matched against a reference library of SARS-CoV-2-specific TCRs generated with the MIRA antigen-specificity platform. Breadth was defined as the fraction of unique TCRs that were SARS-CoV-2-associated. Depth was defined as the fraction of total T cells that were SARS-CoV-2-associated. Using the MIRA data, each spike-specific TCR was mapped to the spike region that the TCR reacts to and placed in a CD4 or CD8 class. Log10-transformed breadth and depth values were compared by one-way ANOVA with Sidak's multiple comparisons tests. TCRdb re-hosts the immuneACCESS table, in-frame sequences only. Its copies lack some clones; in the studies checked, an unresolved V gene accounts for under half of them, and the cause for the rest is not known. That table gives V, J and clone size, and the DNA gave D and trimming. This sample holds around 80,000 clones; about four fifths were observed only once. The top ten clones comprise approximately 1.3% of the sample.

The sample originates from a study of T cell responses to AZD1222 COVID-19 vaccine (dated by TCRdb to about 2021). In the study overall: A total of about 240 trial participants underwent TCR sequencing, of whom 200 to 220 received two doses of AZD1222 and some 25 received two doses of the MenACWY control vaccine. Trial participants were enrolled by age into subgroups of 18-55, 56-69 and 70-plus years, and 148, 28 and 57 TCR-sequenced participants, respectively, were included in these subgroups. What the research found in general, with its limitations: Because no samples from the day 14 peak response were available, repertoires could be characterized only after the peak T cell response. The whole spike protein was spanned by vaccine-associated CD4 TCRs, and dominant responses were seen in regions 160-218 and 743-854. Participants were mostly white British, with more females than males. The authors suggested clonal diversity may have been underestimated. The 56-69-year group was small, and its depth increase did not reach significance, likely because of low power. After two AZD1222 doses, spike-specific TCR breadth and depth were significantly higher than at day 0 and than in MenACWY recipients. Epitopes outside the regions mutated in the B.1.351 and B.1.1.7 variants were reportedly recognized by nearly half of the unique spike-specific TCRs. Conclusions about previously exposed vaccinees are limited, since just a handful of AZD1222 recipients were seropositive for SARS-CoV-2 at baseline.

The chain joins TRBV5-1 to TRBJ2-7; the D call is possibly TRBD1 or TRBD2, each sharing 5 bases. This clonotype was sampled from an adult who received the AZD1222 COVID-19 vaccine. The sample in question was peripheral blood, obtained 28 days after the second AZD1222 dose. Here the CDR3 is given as CASSPPRGPGDEQYF. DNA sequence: TGCGCCAGCAGCCCACCTCGGGGCCCCGGGGACGAGCAGTACTTC.